The rows below give T cell receptor beta chains drawn from one sample of a study of identical twins. TCRdb analysed the 5' RACE reads with MiXCR anew, one entry per CDR3 protein. The data contain hundreds of thousands of distinct CDR3 sequences, around 6.1% of them singletons. Sample: naive T cells sorted from blood. The receptors shown here come from a man between 18 and 29 years old in good health. Both conserved end residues are part of each CDR3. A D gene is named only where the DNA matches it firmly. For some rows the clone size is stated as once, few or many, or as a class when expanded; others skip it.

j_call | clone_size | v_call | d_call | cdr3_nt | cdr3_aa
TRBJ2-7 | many | TRBV25-1 | . | TGTGCCAGCGAGGGGTGGGACCCAGGCCACGAGCAGTACTTC | CASEGWDPGHEQYF
TRBJ2-3 | many | TRBV5-1 | TRBD1 | TGCGCCAGCAGCCCCGGACAGGGTGGAGATACGCAGTATTTT | CASSPGQGGDTQYF
TRBJ2-1 | many | TRBV29-1 | . | TGCAGCGTTGATGCGGGACCGCAGTTCTTC | CSVDAGPQFF
TRBJ2-1 | few | TRBV2 | . | TGTGCCAGCAGTGACGGGACTGAGCAGTTCTTC | CASSDGTEQFF
TRBJ2-7 | . | TRBV19 | . | TGTGCCAGTAGAGAAGCGGGACAAAGCTACGAGCAGTACTTC | CASREAGQSYEQYF
TRBJ2-1 | few | TRBV7-9 | TRBD1 | TGTGCCAGCAGCGGGCGGGACAGGGACTTAAAGAATGAGCAGTTCTTC | CASSGRDRDLKNEQFF
TRBJ2-7 | . | TRBV20-1 | . | TGCAGTGCCCGAGGGGGGTCCCGGGACGCAGGCTACGAGCAGTACTTC | CSARGGSRDAGYEQYF
TRBJ2-7 | many | TRBV29-1 | . | TGCAGCGTTTGCGACAGGTCGAACTACGAGCAGTACTTC | CSVCDRSNYEQYF
TRBJ2-7 | . | TRBV11-2 | . | TGTGCCAGCAGCTCCTCCCCTCTAGACGAGCAGTACTTC | CASSSSPLDEQYF
TRBJ2-5 | few | TRBV11-1 | TRBD2 | TGTGCCAGCAGCCCCCCACTAGCGGGAGGCCGCACAGACCAAGAGACCCAGTACTTC | CASSPPLAGGRTDQETQYF
TRBJ1-5 | many | TRBV7-2 | . | TGTGCCAGCAGCTTACAGGGAACTAGCAATCAGCCCCAGCATTTT | CASSLQGTSNQPQHF
TRBJ1-1 | many | TRBV12-3/TRBV12-4 | . | TGTGCCAGTGGCGATTTGTGGGGGACATCTTCTGAAGCTTTCTTT | CASGDLWGTSSEAFF
TRBJ2-5 | few | TRBV15 | TRBD2 | TGTGCCACCAGCAGACCCATGACTAGCGGGAGTGGGGAGACCCAGTACTTC | CATSRPMTSGSGETQYF
TRBJ1-1 | many | TRBV12-3/TRBV12-4 | . | TGTGCCAGCAGTCCCGGTGGGTGGGCTTTCTTT | CASSPGGWAFF
TRBJ2-3 | few | TRBV7-9 | . | TGTGCCAGCAGCGCCCGGACTGGGGTTTACACGGATACGCAGTATTTT | CASSARTGVYTDTQYF
TRBJ2-2 | few | TRBV12-3/TRBV12-4 | . | TGTGCCAGCAGGCCCCCCCCCTTTGAGGGGGAGCTGTTTTTT | CASRPPPFEGELFF
TRBJ2-3 | . | TRBV12-3/TRBV12-4 | . | TGTGCCAGCAGTCCCCTTGCGAACAGAGATACGCAGTATTTT | CASSPLANRDTQYF
TRBJ2-4 | many | TRBV29-1 | . | TGCAGCGTTGGGACAGTGCTAAAAAACATTCAGTACTTC | CSVGTVLKNIQYF
TRBJ2-7 | many | TRBV5-1 | . | TGCGAGCCGGGACTCCCTATCTACGAGCAGTACTTC | CEPGLPIYEQYF
TRBJ2-2 | many | TRBV7-2 | TRBD2 | TGTGCCAGCAGTGTAAGAGCGGGAGGGCACACCGGGGAGCTGTTTTTT | CASSVRAGGHTGELFF
TRBJ2-5 | many | TRBV12-3/TRBV12-4 | TRBD1 | TGTGCCAGCAGTACGCAGACAGGGGGCTTGAGGGAGACCCAGTACTTC | CASSTQTGGLRETQYF
TRBJ2-7 | many | TRBV20-1 | TRBD1 | TGCAGTGCTACCGGGACAGGGGGATTATCTTGGTACGAGCAGTACTTC | CSATGTGGLSWYEQYF
TRBJ2-1 | many | TRBV12-3/TRBV12-4 | . | TGTGCCAGCAGTTTCAACAGGGTTTCCTACAATGAGCAGTTCTTC | CASSFNRVSYNEQFF
TRBJ2-3 | . | TRBV7-9 | . | TGTGCCAGCAGCCTGGCCGCGTCCTACCCTAATACGCAGTATTTT | CASSLAASYPNTQYF
TRBJ2-6 | . | TRBV19 | TRBD2 | TGTGCCAGTAGTATTCGAGGGACTAGCGGGACTGGGGCCAACGTCCTGACTTTC | CASSIRGTSGTGANVLTF
TRBJ1-5 | many | TRBV20-1 | TRBD1 | TGCAGTGTGGGACAGGGGGGTAGGCCCCAGCATTTT | CSVGQGGRPQHF
TRBJ1-5 | few | TRBV12-5 | . | TGTGCTAGTGGTGGGGCGGCCGATAGCAATCAGCCCCAGCATTTT | CASGGAADSNQPQHF
TRBJ2-2 | many | TRBV6-1 | TRBD1 | TGTGCCAGCAGCCTCGACAGGGGGCGGTCCGGGGAGCTGTTTTTT | CASSLDRGRSGELFF